One and the same sample provided the 12 T cell receptor beta chains below, sequenced in a study of tumor-infiltrating lymphocytes in primary liver carcinoma. Total RNA (around 0.45 ug) served as template for TCR beta cDNA synthesis primed by a constant-region primer. Three nested multiplex PCR rounds, a slightly modified ARM-PCR method, built the TCR beta libraries. Investigators reported that the first two PCR rounds, at about 11 cycles each, used TRBV1-TRBV30 forward primers with a C-beta reverse primer. TCRdb reanalysed the multiplex PCR reads using MiXCR and keeps one entry per CDR3 protein. The repertoire holds approximately 73,000 distinct CDR3 sequences, over 70% seen once, with 12% to 15% in the top ten. Bulk tissue was left unsorted, and RNA and DNA were co-extracted from roughly 20-30 mg of it. The source material was liver tumor tissue from sampling region 4. Sample subset: tumor region T4, right-lateral pole. The receptors originated from a woman in her fifties or sixties with primary liver carcinoma and hepatitis B virus infection.

Details on this clonotype: The CDR3 does not close with the conserved phenylalanine or tryptophan, likely indicating a read error. This chain uses TRBV12-3 or TRBV12-4 with TRBJ1-5; tentatively, D is TRBD1 (5 bases). The CDR3 extends over 12 amino acids. Here the CDR3 DNA reads TGTGTCAGCAGTTGGGGGGTTCAGCCCCAGCATTCT. It is translated as CVSSWGVQPQHS.

On this clonotype: Since a much larger clone is just one base distant, this may be a read error. The rearrangement joins TRBV28 to TRBJ2-1, with TRBD2 matching over 7 bases. This CDR3 has 11 amino acids. Looked up from germline, CDR1 is MDHEN and CDR2 is SYDVKM. Here the CDR3 reads CTSSKGTKVFF. The CDR3 DNA reads TGTACCAGCAGCAAGGGGACTAAGGTGTTCTTC.

The chain uses TRBV6-5 and TRBJ1-1; no reliable D call. Germline CDR1 and CDR2: MNHEY and SVGAGI. Trimming took off 7 bases at V and 5 bases at J, with 11 bases between the two ends. The CDR3 covers 12 residues. The CDR3 nucleotides are TGTGCCAGCATCGGGGTAGAAACTGAAGCTTTCTTT. Translating gives CASIGVETEAFF.

This clonotype occurred a few times. A much bigger clone sits one base away, suggesting this may be a read error. V and J are TRBV28 and TRBJ2-3; tentatively, D is TRBD1 or TRBD2 (5 bases each). Germline loops: CDR1 MDHEN, CDR2 SYDVKM. Trimming pared 4 bases from V and 4 bases from J, leaving 9 bases between. CDR3 length equals 13 residues. The CDR3 coding sequence is TGTGCCAGCAGTTGGGACGGCGCAGATACGCAGTATTTT. This encodes CASSWDGADTQYF.

In this sample, this clonotype turned up a few times. This rearrangement joins TRBV28 to TRBJ2-7; D gene unclear. Germline lookup yields CDR1 MDHEN and CDR2 SYDVKM. V lost 4 bases and J 0 bases, leaving 7 bases between the germline ends. The CDR3 runs 13 residues. DNA for the CDR3: TGTGCCAGCAGTTCCATAAACTCCTACGAGCAGTACTTC. The encoded protein is CASSSINSYEQYF.

In the case of this clonotype: One end of the junction fails to match germline, which may point to a read error. The J gene is TRBJ2-1, the V gene TRBV12-3 or TRBV12-4; D ambiguous. The CDR3 has 14 residues. Here the CDR3 reads CVSNLGSASNEQFF. CDR3 DNA: TGTGTCAGCAATTTGGGTTCGGCATCCAATGAGCAGTTCTTC.

This clonotype was counted ten times or more. This chain connects TRBV6-6 to TRBJ2-3, with 11 bases that match TRBD1. CDR3 length: 14 residues. Germline trimming cut 2 bases from V and 5 bases from J; bases unmatched to any gene: 0. From germline, CDR1 is MNHNY and CDR2 SVGAGI (reference sequence). This chain's CDR3 is CASSYGTGGDTQYF. In nucleotides, the CDR3 is TGTGCCAGCAGTTACGGGACAGGGGGAGATACGCAGTATTTT.

This clonotype was seen just once. A read error may account for a junction end that differs from germline. The rearrangement joins TRBV6-6 to TRBJ1-3; perhaps TRBD1 as D (5 bases). The CDR3 sequence is 12 residues long. Germline CDR1 reads MNHNY; CDR2 reads SVGAGI (reference sequence). CDR3 sequence reads: CTSSRTGTAIYF. For the CDR3, the DNA is TGTACCAGCAGCCGTACGGGGACGGCCATATATTTT.

The chain couples TRBV29-1 to TRBJ2-7; D unclear. The CDR3 consists of 13 residues. Trimming left V 4 bases short and J 2 bases short, with 12 bases between. Germline values: CDR1 SQVTM, CDR2 ANQGSEA. This chain's CDR3 is CSVGAFHPYEQYF. The CDR3 DNA reads TGCAGCGTTGGAGCCTTTCATCCCTACGAGCAGTACTTC.

The V gene is TRBV6-2 or TRBV6-3, the J gene TRBJ1-1; D remains unclear. Germline V gene data show CDR1 as MNHEY and CDR2 as SVGEGT. This CDR3 region has 13 residues. In nucleotides, the CDR3 is TGTACCATCAGCCATAAAGACCGGCTTCACGCTTTCTTT. Its translation: CTISHKDRLHAFF.

This clonotype came up many times. The rearrangement joins TRBV5-4 to TRBJ2-7, with 7 nucleotides matching TRBD2. CDR1 and CDR2 (germline): SGHNT, YYREEE (reference sequence). The CDR3 loop spans 15 amino acids. V shed 4 bases, J shed 4 bases, and the junction held 11 bases outside the gene matches. This chain's CDR3 is CASSRYGGRVYEQYF. CDR3 nucleotides: TGTGCCAGCAGCCGTTACGGAGGGAGGGTGTACGAGCAGTACTTC.

The chain links TRBV7-9 to TRBJ1-1; 8 nucleotides align to TRBD1. The CDR3 sequence is 13 residues long. The V and J ends lost 5 bases and 7 bases, in that order; junction bases with no gene match: 6. Germline CDR1 reads SEHNR; CDR2 reads FQNEAQ (reference sequence). In DNA, the CDR3 is TGTGCCAGCAGCATGAGACAGGGGCTTGAAGCTTTCTTT. Translating it yields CASSMRQGLEAFF.